This paragraph covers one TCR beta chain sequence. This CDR3 comprises 15 residues. CDR1 is ENHRY, CDR2 SYGVKD, per germline. V was cut by 6 bases and J by 4 bases, with 19 bases left in between. The data derive from a study of cytomegalovirus exposure and HLA in healthy donors. Study overall: The 110 or so validation repertoires, a later analysis reported, used the same platform as the 666 first-cohort repertoires.

TCRdb keeps only in-frame clones here, not all; method: immunoSEQ multiplex PCR. The sample yields about 160,000 clones, nearly 90% seen once. This sequence joins TRBV10-3 and TRBJ2-7; D is perhaps TRBD1 (6 bases). This receptor was identified in a woman younger than 30 in good health and CMV-seropositive. The material sequenced was PBMCs. In DNA, the CDR3 is TGTGCCATCAGGGACTTGGCAGGGGCCCATTACGAGCAGTACTTC. Encoded protein: CAIRDLAGAHYEQYF.